These T cell receptor beta chains were read from a single sample in a study of T cell responses to AZD1222 COVID-19 vaccine. The table came from immunoSEQ multiplex PCR; TCRdb's copy has only in-frame clones and leaves some out. The sample records 170,000 or so clones, 75% to 95% being singletons. The specimen comprised peripheral blood, sampled on day 0 of AZD1222 vaccination. The receptors originated from an adult in good health. The CDR3 runs from the conserved cysteine through the conserved F or W. D genes are given only for firm matches.

d_call: .
v_call: TRBV5-5
cdr3_aa: CASSRDFNYEQYF

d_call: TRBD2
v_call: TRBV4-3
cdr3_aa: CASSPSGGSHEQFF

d_call: TRBD2
v_call: TRBV10-1
cdr3_aa: CASSESGGEETQYF

d_call: TRBD2
v_call: TRBV7-8
cdr3_aa: CASRRGEGYEQYF

d_call: .
v_call: TRBV7-3
cdr3_aa: CASSLRQGTYGYTF

d_call: .
v_call: TRBV29-1
cdr3_aa: CSVGLNSGNTIYF

d_call: TRBD1
v_call: TRBV27
cdr3_aa: CASRSRGLNTEAFF

d_call: TRBD1
v_call: TRBV7-8
cdr3_aa: CASSLGTGVYEQYF

d_call: .
v_call: TRBV21-1
cdr3_aa: CASSIGGARHLGNTIYF

d_call: .
v_call: TRBV15
cdr3_aa: CATSNPSRGVYNEQFF

d_call: .
v_call: TRBV3-1/TRBV3-2
cdr3_aa: CASSQQTASYEQYF

d_call: .
v_call: TRBV7-8
cdr3_aa: CASSLASIHYEQYF